Listed below are T cell receptor beta chains from one sample, sequenced in a study of blood T cell repertoires in COVID-19. The data were produced by immunoSEQ multiplex PCR, yet TCRdb's version contains in-frame clones alone and is incomplete. The sample comprises roughly 500,000 clones, roughly 89% of which are singletons, and about 1% rests with the top ten. The sequenced sample consisted of peripheral blood. These receptors were collected from a young man with COVID-19, enrolled during active disease. Both conserved end residues are part of each CDR3. Fields, in order: D gene, J gene, V gene, CDR3 protein. A D gene is named only where the DNA matches it firmly.

.	TRBJ2-7	TRBV2	CASSEYREYEQYF
TRBD2	TRBJ2-3	TRBV5-1	CASSKSGRADTDTQYF
.	TRBJ1-1	TRBV27	CASTALTSPQGKAFF
TRBD2	TRBJ2-3	TRBV5-1	CASSASGRAHSDTQYF
.	TRBJ2-5	TRBV11-3	CASSPSRGEETQYF
.	TRBJ1-4	TRBV5-5	CTSSLSGEKLFF
TRBD1	TRBJ2-7	TRBV7-8	CASSKPGQGTYEQYF
.	TRBJ2-1	TRBV11-3	CASSLGIGSFEHEQFF
TRBD2	TRBJ2-1	TRBV6-5	CASRLAGNNEQFF
.	TRBJ1-2	TRBV3-1/TRBV3-2	CASSPTSTANYGYTF
.	TRBJ2-1	TRBV7-9	CASSTGQYNEQFF
.	TRBJ2-7	TRBV5-1	CASSLGYGSSYEQYF
.	TRBJ1-4	TRBV4-1	CASSQDKADFATNEKLFF
TRBD2	TRBJ2-5	TRBV19	CASSIVWTSGGQETQYF
TRBD1	TRBJ1-2	TRBV10-2	CASSGSGYRGRAGYTF
.	TRBJ1-2	TRBV7-8	CASSNREQRFSYGYTF
TRBD2	TRBJ2-1	TRBV9	CASSPSRTSGYNEQFF
TRBD1	TRBJ1-1	TRBV9	CASSVGTGGTEAFF
TRBD1	TRBJ1-1	TRBV6-5	CASSKTGGTEAFF
.	TRBJ2-7	TRBV28	CASSPFSLSYEQYF
.	TRBJ1-3	TRBV7-9	CASSPRQAGNTIYF
TRBD2	TRBJ2-1	TRBV4-1	CASSHKSGGNEQFF
TRBD1	TRBJ2-3	TRBV6-5	CASSYAGTGGTDTQYF
TRBD1	TRBJ2-5	TRBV19	CASGKGQGGRETQYF
.	TRBJ2-5	TRBV2	CASSERQVSQETQYF
TRBD1	TRBJ2-3	TRBV6-5	CASSSDRVTDTQYF
TRBD2	TRBJ2-3	TRBV2	CASSLQGLAGVTDTQYF
.	TRBJ2-3	TRBV18	CASSPGATDTQYF
TRBD2	TRBJ2-3	TRBV4-1	CASSQDIAGATDTQYF
.	TRBJ2-1	TRBV5-1	CASSAQRDLSYNEQFF
.	TRBJ1-1	TRBV12-3/TRBV12-4	CASSLLESTEAFF